This entry describes one T cell receptor beta chain. This clonotype was seen more than once but under ten times. Its antigen target is currently unknown. Base qualities are not recorded, but no much larger clone differs from it by a single base. The donors were roughly 40 Caucasian individuals from Russia, aged 6 to 90 years, who were systemically healthy. Each donor gave 9.5 to 10 milliliters of peripheral blood, drawn into EDTA-treated Vacutainer tubes. Ficoll-Paque density-gradient centrifugation was used to isolate PBMCs, with at least 6.5 million obtained per sample. Total RNA, at least 6 micrograms per sample, was extracted from PBMCs with Trizol reagent. For every donor, an aliquot of PBMCs went through flow cytometry to measure the percentages of naive CD45RAhigh/CD27high T cells. Library preparation used 5' RACE. Sequenced on an Illumina HiSeq 2500. A second roughly 6 to 12 cycle PCR used a sample-barcoded 5' primer and a J-beta primer mix. A unique molecular identifier was introduced onto each TCR beta cDNA molecule by a template-switch 5' adaptor carrying 12 random nucleotides. At least 3 million CDR3-containing paired-end reads were obtained from each sample. The Mint cDNA synthesis kit, primed by a TRBC-specific oligonucleotide, was used to synthesize first-strand cDNA from all RNA. All cDNA was treated with uracil-DNA glycosylase and then went through a first 18-cycle PCR with the universal primers M1SS and BC2_uni_R. Regarding the original processing steps: For normalization, 1 million high-quality reads were randomly selected from each sample, with every read carrying a distinct molecular identifier. Instead of being binned into consensus sequences, reads that shared molecular identifiers were thrown out. MiTCR, run with a Q25 quality threshold and the strictest error-elimination algorithm, handled CDR3 identification, clonotype clustering and error correction. A nonparametric unseen species model with Euler transformation was used to estimate lower-bound total TCR beta diversity. The raw public reads went through TCRdb reprocessing: fastp at Q25, MiXCR clone calling, in-frame beta chains kept. Every CDR3 protein is listed once, alongside the most common genes and DNA of its rows. These V and J calls rely on TCRdb rather than the paper's analysis. Within this sample are roughly 1,300,000 distinct CDR3 sequences, with around 59% of them counted one time only. Over 5% of the sample goes to the ten largest clones.

Trimming costs V 2 bases and J 2 bases, and their ends lie 16 bases apart. The CDR3, from cysteine to phenylalanine, totals 16 residues. Only the CDR3 part of the read is kept: 48 bases, read in frame from the first base. The germline V gene (reference sequence) gives CDR1 as MNHEY and CDR2 as SMNVEV. The data originate from a study of blood T cells in healthy people across ages (dated by TCRdb to 2015 to 2017). Study-wide context: Template switching captured roughly one uniquely barcoded TCR beta cDNA molecule per two T cells in model experiments. Age-related changes in TCR beta repertoire diversity were measured in the study by deep sequencing normalized with unique cDNA molecular identifiers. The donors were divided into four age groups: young (average approximately 17 years), middle-aged (approximately 42), aged (about 62) and long-lived (about 79). Donors of different ages were randomly distributed across sequencing lanes to avoid experimental bias. For two donors (one aged 18 to 30 and one aged 80 or older), the study analyzed two additional independent replicas of 1 million unique cDNA reads from the same blood draw. On the study overall, not on this receptor specifically: Conclusive comparison of naive and antigen-experienced compartments was prevented by the profiling of bulk unsorted PBMCs. As age increased, observed TCR beta diversity per million T cells dropped in a roughly linear way, and a significant reduction was already evident by age approximately 40. Compared with the aged group, the long-lived group had more naive CD4+ T cells, fewer expanded clones and increased TCR diversity, a pattern suggesting age selection. A strong correlation was found between observed TCR beta diversity and the percentage of naive T cells measured by flow cytometry. Estimates of total diversity based on one million sequenced T cells were considered lower bounds and underestimates. Donor CMV infection status was unknown, potentially confounding age-related changes in expanded clonotypes.

The V and J genes are TRBV27 and TRBJ2-7; TRBD1 is a weak D gene call, 6 bases matching. The sequenced material came from blood. The sequence came from a man between 18 and 35 years old in good health. The CDR3 amino acid sequence is: CASSLTWTANPYEQYF. The DNA sequence is TGTGCCAGCAGTTTAACTTGGACAGCTAATCCCTACGAGCAGTACTTC.